This passage covers 8 T cell receptor beta chains from one sample sequenced in a study of blood T cell repertoires in COVID-19 (dated by TCRdb to 2018 to 2021). Library preparation used the immunoSEQ multiplex PCR assay. TCRdb carries this immuneACCESS record with in-frame sequences only. Its versions omit some clonotypes, under half of them owing to an unresolved V gene in the studies checked, with the rest unexplained. For this sample there are about 250,000 clones; 85% to 90% appear just once. Approximately 1.6% of the sample belongs to the ten largest clones. The sequenced material came from PBMCs or T cells enriched from blood (not recorded which). The receptors here all came from a man aged 35 to 55 who had recovered from COVID-19.

The chain couples TRBV30 to TRBJ1-6; no clear D gene. Germline V gene lookup returns CDR1 GTSNPN and CDR2 SVGIG (reference sequence). This CDR3 has 14 amino acids. The CDR3 protein is CAFRLFSYNSPLHF. The CDR3 region has the DNA TGTGCGTTTCGGTTGTTTTCCTATAATTCACCCCTCCACTTT.

This chain joins TRBV3-1 (or the pseudogene TRBV3-2) and TRBJ2-3, with unresolved D. Trimming cost V 1 base and J 7 bases, with 6 bases left between them. Germline V gene data show CDR1 as LGHDT and CDR2 as YNNKEL (reference sequence). The CDR3 runs 12 residues. The CDR3 nucleotides are TGTGCCAGCAGCCAAGGAGGAAATACGCAGTATTTT. Its protein is CASSQGGNTQYF.

The rearrangement uses TRBV6-6 and TRBJ2-7; 9 bases fit TRBD1. The germline V gene encodes CDR1 MNHNY and CDR2 SVGAGI (reference sequence). Trimming removed 5 bases from V and 4 bases from J; junction bases left unmatched: 15. The CDR3 length is 17 residues. CDR3 in DNA: TGTGCCAGCAGTCGAATGTATACGACAGGGGGAGTGTACGAGCAGTACTTC. It translates to CASSRMYTTGGVYEQYF.

The chain uses TRBV19 and TRBJ2-2; D is ambiguous. The V and J ends lost 1 base and 2 bases respectively, with 8 bases between them. The germline gives CDR1 LNHDA, CDR2 SQIVND (reference sequence). The CDR3 runs 15 residues. The CDR3 DNA follows: TGTGCCAGTAGTATAGGTCCAGGCAACACCGGGGAGCTGTTTTTT. Its translation is CASSIGPGNTGELFF.

V usage is TRBV29-1 and J usage is TRBJ2-3; 8 bases align to TRBD2. Germline assignment: CDR1 SQVTM and CDR2 ANQGSEA. This CDR3 comprises 17 residues. The V segment lost 2 bases and the J segment 1 base; nucleotides outside the gene matches: 11. The CDR3 DNA reads as TGCAGCGTTGAATCCGTAGAGGCGGGGGGCGGCACAGATACGCAGTATTTT. Protein sequence: CSVESVEAGGGTDTQYF.

The chain combines TRBV10-1 with TRBJ1-4, with no clear D. CDR1 and CDR2 (germline): WNHNN, SYGVQD (reference sequence). Trimming shortened V by 2 bases and J by 8 bases, and 12 bases separated the two germline ends. This CDR3 is 14 amino acids long. CDR3 in DNA: TGCGCCAGCAGTGAGATGGGTTGCGGCGAAAAACTGTTTTTT. Protein sequence: CASSEMGCGEKLFF.

The chain has TRBV27 and TRBJ1-2; D perhaps matches TRBD1 (5 bases). The CDR3 runs to 16 residues. Trimming took off 2 bases at V and 8 bases at J, with 21 bases between the two ends. Germline V gene data show CDR1 as MNHEY and CDR2 as SMNVEV (reference sequence). CDR3 sequence (DNA): TGTGCCAGCAGTTTACGTGGAGGGGTAGGGAGGATGGGCTACACCTTC. This gives the protein CASSLRGGVGRMGYTF.

The CDR3 is CASSKGASGSETQYF. The CDR3 nucleotides are TGTGCCAGCAGCAAGGGGGCTAGCGGGAGTGAGACCCAGTACTTC. The rearrangement links TRBV6-5 to TRBJ2-5; TRBD2 matches 10 bases. Germline CDR1 reads MNHEY; CDR2 reads SVGAGI. CDR3 length: 15 amino acids. Trimming removed 6 bases from V and 5 bases from J; junction bases left unmatched: 9.